This entry is about one T cell receptor (beta chain). The antigen this receptor binds is unknown. It has no much larger one-base neighbor in the sample; base qualities were not kept. From each donor, a single peripheral blood sample of 100 to 150 mL on average was drawn into heparinised tubes. A BD FACSAria II was used to sort naive, central memory, regulatory and stem cell-like memory CD4+ T cells with a panel that included CD45RO, CCR7, CD25, CD127, CD95 and CD27. Every sorted population had a purity above 98%. Right away, PBMCs were isolated by Lymphoprep density gradient centrifugation and were stained directly, with no culture step. So that batch effects would be minimized, each experiment stained and sorted samples in pairs, pairing one healthy donor with one patient. The entire amount of isolated RNA was reverse transcribed using the High Capacity cDNA Reverse Transcription Kit, so the sequenced TCRB transcripts were expressed ones. Deep immunoSEQ sequencing was performed on naive, central memory and regulatory T cell samples, with an average of roughly 4 million total reads per sample. Sorted cells were lysed in RLT buffer, and RNA was extracted using DNase-treated RNeasy Micro or Mini kits according to cell number. Each cell subset was processed separately to prevent cross-contamination, with patient and healthy donor samples processed together. Using the immunoSEQ multiplex PCR, TCRB sequences were amplified from cDNA into 87-bp fragments spanning the CDR3 region. The amplicons were sequenced using the Illumina HiSeq platform. The study's own analysis went as follows. Synthetic template baselines were used to correct PCR bias computationally, reads within Hamming distance 2 were collapsed, and singletons that could not be merged were discarded. By aligning reads against IMGT, V, D and J genes, CDR3 length, and insertions or deletions at six rearrangement sites were assigned. Within each subset, clonotype counts were normalized to sorted cell number, after which true diversity and Gini coefficients were computed with the tcR R package. Repertoire sharing was quantified using the overlap coefficient calculated on TCRB nucleotide sequences. Here the immuneACCESS table is served through TCRdb, limited to in-frame sequences with V and J called. Missing clones are a known gap in these copies; in checked studies unresolved V genes cover under half, and the rest lacks a known reason. V and J calls and clone size are given by that table; D and trimming were obtained from the DNA. The sample contains some 160,000 clones, 7.5% to 9.5% of them found a single time. Clones ranked in the top ten supply over 0.45% of the sample.

Germline trimming: 7 bases from V, 2 bases from J; junction bases outside gene matches: 3. The CDR3 starts with the cysteine, ends with the phenylalanine, and has 13 residues. The CDR3 DNA has 39 bases and is translated from base 1. Per the germline V gene, SQVTM is the CDR1 and ANQGSEA is the CDR2. The sample comes from a study of beta chain features in type 1 diabetes (dated by TCRdb to about 2018). Study-wide context: No differences in mean age, gender distribution, total cell number or subset yield were found between patients and healthy donors. A total of about 100,000,000 sorted cells were examined across all samples, and RNA yield correlated strongly with the number of cells per subset. In the study, TCRB repertoires of sorted circulating CD4+ T cell subsets from recently diagnosed type 1 diabetes patients were compared with those of matched healthy donors. Whereas all 28 donors provided naive and central memory subsets, regulatory and stem cell-like memory subsets were isolated from just 8 patients and roughly eight healthy donors.

General study outcomes and caveats: A moderate but significant shortening of TCRB CDR3 length was observed in type 1 diabetes patients in all four CD4+ subsets. Naive, central memory and regulatory TCRB repertoires appeared to be more similar among patients than among healthy donors. At VDJ recombination sites, type 1 diabetes patients had fewer insertions and more deleted nucleotides, which implies abnormalities in thymic rearrangement. Only small numbers of individuals were included in the HLA sub-analyses, which left unresolved whether HLA type had any influence on TCRB rearrangement. Shorter templates might have been favored by PCR, but patient and control samples were amplified and corrected together, so both groups would have been affected equally by any skew. Because cDNA rather than genomic DNA was sequenced, highly expressing activated cells could have been over-represented, although no difference in activation and CD3 levels was found between groups.

The TCR was taken from a woman between 18 and 29 years old with type 1 diabetes. Sample: central memory CD4+ T cells from blood. The sequence is built from TRBV29-1 and TRBJ1-3, with TRBD1 matching 9 junction bases. The CDR3 reads as follows: CSAGQGTGNTIYF. The bases read TGCAGCGCTGGACAGGGGACTGGAAACACCATATATTTT.